A selection of T cell receptor beta chains follows, all from one sample in a study of blood T cell repertoires in COVID-19. Assay used: immunoSEQ multiplex PCR; TCRdb lists only in-frame clones, some missing. In the table there are over 400,000 clones, 86% of which are singletons. The sequencing input was peripheral blood. These receptors all come from a woman aged 25 to 45 with active or convalescent COVID-19. CDR3s include the opening cysteine and the closing phenylalanine or tryptophan. D genes are given only for firm matches. Clone size is shown for a subset of rows, as once, few, many or a class of expanded clone.

>TRBJ2-2|TRBV10-2|17|NA|TRBD2
TGCGCCAGTCGTTCCGTCAGCGGGGGGACGACTACCGGGGAGCTGTTTTTT
CASRSVSGGTTTGELFF
>TRBJ2-1|TRBV5-1|12|NA|NA
TGCGCCAGCAGCTTGTCGGTTGATGAGCAGTTCTTC
CASSLSVDEQFF
>TRBJ2-1|TRBV4-1|18|NA|NA
TGCGCCAGCAGCCTTCATCCCCAGAGCGTGAATGCCCCTCAAGAGCAGTTCTTC
CASSLHPQSVNAPQEQFF
>TRBJ1-5|TRBV11-3|16|NA|TRBD1
TGTGCCAGCAGCTTAGTAAGGGGGCCTGGCAATCAGCCCCAGCATTTT
CASSLVRGPGNQPQHF
>TRBJ1-1|TRBV27|13|NA|NA
TGTGCCAGCAGTTACCGACAGCACACTGAAGCTTTCTTT
CASSYRQHTEAFF
>TRBJ2-1|TRBV12-3/TRBV12-4|13|NA|NA
TGTGCCAGCAGTGCCCTAGTAGCCGATGAGCAGTTCTTC
CASSALVADEQFF
>TRBJ2-5|TRBV2|14|NA|TRBD2
TGTGCCACGGAGTCCGGGGGGGCGGGAGAGACCCAGTACTTC
CATESGGAGETQYF
>TRBJ1-4|TRBV21-1|17|NA|NA
TGTGCCAGCCACATCCCGGGACAGGGGAGATTTAATGAAAAACTGTTTTTT
CASHIPGQGRFNEKLFF
>TRBJ1-5|TRBV27|15|few|NA
TGTGCCAGCAGTTTTGGTGGAGGGAGCAATCAGCCCCAGCATTTT
CASSFGGGSNQPQHF
>TRBJ2-7|TRBV4-1|15|NA|TRBD1
TGCGCCAGCAGCCAAGACCCGGACAGGGGCTCCGAGCAGTACTTC
CASSQDPDRGSEQYF
>TRBJ2-5|TRBV27|13|once|NA
TGTGCCAGCAGGGAGGGGGCACAAGAGACCCAGTACTTC
CASREGAQETQYF
>TRBJ2-1|TRBV19|16|NA|TRBD2
TGTGCCAGTAGACTTTCCCTAGCGGGTCTTTACAATGAGCAGTTCTTC
CASRLSLAGLYNEQFF
>TRBJ1-2|TRBV19|18|NA|TRBD1
TGTGCCAGTAGTATAGGTGAAACGTGGAGGGGGCGGCACTATGGCTACACCTTC
CASSIGETWRGRHYGYTF
>TRBJ1-5|TRBV15|14|once|TRBD1
TGTGCCACGGCAGGGGGGTATAGCAATCAGCCCCAGCATTTT
CATAGGYSNQPQHF
>TRBJ1-5|TRBV6-5|13|NA|NA
TGTGCCATCCCCCCCGAGTACGATCAGCCCCAGCATTTT
CAIPPEYDQPQHF
>TRBJ2-7|TRBV5-1|14|NA|TRBD2
TGCGCCAGCAGCGCTGGGACTAGCGGTTACGAGCAGTACTTC
CASSAGTSGYEQYF
>TRBJ2-7|TRBV27|15|NA|NA
TGTGCCAGCAGTTTAGAGGTGGGACACTTAAACGAGCAGTACTTC
CASSLEVGHLNEQYF
>TRBJ2-1|TRBV6-2/TRBV6-3|11|NA|NA
TGTGCCAGCAGCACATACAATGAGCAGTTCTTC
CASSTYNEQFF
>TRBJ2-2|TRBV7-8|15|NA|NA
TGTGCCAGCAGCTTAGTGGGGGCTCACCCCGGGGAGCTGTTTTTT
CASSLVGAHPGELFF
>TRBJ2-7|TRBV14|16|NA|NA
TGTGCCAGCAGCCAAGATTGGGGTCCGGGAGCGGAGGAGCAGTACTTC
CASSQDWGPGAEEQYF
>TRBJ2-4|TRBV27|15|NA|TRBD2
TGTGCCAGCAGTGTCAGCGGGGGGGCGGTAAACATTCAGTACTTC
CASSVSGGAVNIQYF
>TRBJ1-1|TRBV5-1|14|NA|NA
TGCGCCAGCAGCTTTAGGGGATGGAACACTGAAGCTTTCTTT
CASSFRGWNTEAFF
>TRBJ2-7|TRBV29-1|14|few|TRBD2
TGCAGCGCCGGAGTGACTAGCGGGGCGAACGAGCAGTACTTC
CSAGVTSGANEQYF
>TRBJ2-1|TRBV5-4|17|NA|NA
TGTGCCAGCAGCTCAACCGGGGGGACCGGGGGGCACAATGAGCAGTTCTTC
CASSSTGGTGGHNEQFF
>TRBJ2-2|TRBV5-1|15|NA|TRBD2
TGCGCCAGCAGCTTGGCCGGGGGGGAACCCGGGGAGCTGTTTTTT
CASSLAGGEPGELFF
>TRBJ1-2|TRBV2|16|NA|NA
TGTGCCAGCACTCTGACCGCCGACAAAACTAACTATGGCTACACCTTC
CASTLTADKTNYGYTF